This TCR beta chain derives from a study of blood T cell repertoires in COVID-19. The wider study: Both acute and convalescent COVID-19 samples were obtained from the United States, Italy and Spain. PBMCs, B-cell-depleted T cells, or T cells were the source of the cDNA or gDNA that made up the material.

In germline, CDR1 is SGHRS, CDR2 YFSETQ. Unmatched junction bases numbered 9, after V lost 1 base and J lost 0 bases. The CDR3 contains 17 residues. In the authors' methods: Estimation of nucleated cell counts relied on the amplification of reference gene primers. Here immunoSEQ multiplex PCR was the method, and the copy in TCRdb shows in-frame clones only, minus some. D and trimming were read from the DNA, whereas the V and J calls and clone size are those reported in that table. The sample gives around 230,000 clones, 75% to 90% of which show up once; around 6.9% is in the top ten. The clonotype was recovered from a man aged 55 to 70 who had recovered from COVID-19. Sequenced: peripheral blood. V and J are TRBV5-1 and TRBJ2-5; 7 nucleotides agree with TRBD1. CDR3 sequence: CASSLFPDRNYQETQYF. CDR3 bases: TGCGCCAGCAGCTTGTTTCCGGACAGGAACTACCAAGAGACCCAGTACTTC.